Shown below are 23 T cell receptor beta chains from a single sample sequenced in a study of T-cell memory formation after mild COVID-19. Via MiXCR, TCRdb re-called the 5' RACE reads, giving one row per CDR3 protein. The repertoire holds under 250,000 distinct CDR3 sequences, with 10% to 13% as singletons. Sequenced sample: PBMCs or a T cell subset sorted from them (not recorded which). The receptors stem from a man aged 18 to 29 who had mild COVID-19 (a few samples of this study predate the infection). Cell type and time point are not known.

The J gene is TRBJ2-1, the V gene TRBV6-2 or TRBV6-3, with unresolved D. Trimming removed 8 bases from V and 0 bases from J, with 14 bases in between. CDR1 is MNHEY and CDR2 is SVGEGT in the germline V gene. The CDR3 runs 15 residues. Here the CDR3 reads CASRLKPSSYNEQFF. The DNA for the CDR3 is TGTGCCAGCCGTCTAAAACCGAGCTCCTACAATGAGCAGTTCTTC.

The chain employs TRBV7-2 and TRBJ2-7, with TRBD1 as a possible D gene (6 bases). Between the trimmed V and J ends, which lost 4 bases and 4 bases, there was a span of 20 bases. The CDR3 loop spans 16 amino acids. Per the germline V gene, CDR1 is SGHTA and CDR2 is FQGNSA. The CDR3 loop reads CASSSLVSGTFYEQYF. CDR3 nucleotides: TGTGCCAGCAGCTCCCTCGTCTCCGGGACATTTTACGAGCAGTACTTC. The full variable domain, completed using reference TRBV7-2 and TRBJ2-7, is GAGVSQSPSNKVTEKGKDVELRCDPISGHTALYWYRQSLGQGLEFLIYFQGNSAPDKSGLPSDRFSAERTGGSVSTLTIQRTQQEDSAVYLCASSSLVSGTFYEQYFGPGTRLTVT.

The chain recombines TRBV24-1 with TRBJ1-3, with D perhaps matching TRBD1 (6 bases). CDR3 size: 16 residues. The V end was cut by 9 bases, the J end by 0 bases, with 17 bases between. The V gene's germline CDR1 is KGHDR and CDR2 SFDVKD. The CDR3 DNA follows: TGTGCCACCCGGAGGACAGCCGAGGTCTCTGGAAACACCATATATTTT. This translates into CATRRTAEVSGNTIYF.

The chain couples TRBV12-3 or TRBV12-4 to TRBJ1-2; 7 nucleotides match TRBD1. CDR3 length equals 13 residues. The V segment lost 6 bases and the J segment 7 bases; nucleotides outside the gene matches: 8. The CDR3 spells CASSFTGARGYTF. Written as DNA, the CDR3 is TGTGCCAGCAGCTTTACAGGGGCGCGTGGCTACACCTTC.

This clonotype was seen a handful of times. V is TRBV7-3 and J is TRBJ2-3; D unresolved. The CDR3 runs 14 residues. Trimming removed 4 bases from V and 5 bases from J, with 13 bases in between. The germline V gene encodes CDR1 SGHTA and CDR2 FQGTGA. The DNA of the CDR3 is TGTGCCAGCAGCTCAACCTACAACCAAGATACGCAGTATTTT. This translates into CASSSTYNQDTQYF.

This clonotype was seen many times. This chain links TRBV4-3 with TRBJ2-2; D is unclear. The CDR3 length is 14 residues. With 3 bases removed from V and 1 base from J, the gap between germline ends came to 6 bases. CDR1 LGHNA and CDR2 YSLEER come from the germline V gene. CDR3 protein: CASSHRQNTGELFF. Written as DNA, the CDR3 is TGCGCCAGCAGCCATAGGCAGAACACCGGGGAGCTGTTTTTT.

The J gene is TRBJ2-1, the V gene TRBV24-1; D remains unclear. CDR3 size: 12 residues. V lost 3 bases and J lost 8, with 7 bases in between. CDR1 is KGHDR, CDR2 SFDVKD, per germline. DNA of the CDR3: TGTGCCACCAGTGATACCTCGTATGAGCAGTTCTTC. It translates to CATSDTSYEQFF.

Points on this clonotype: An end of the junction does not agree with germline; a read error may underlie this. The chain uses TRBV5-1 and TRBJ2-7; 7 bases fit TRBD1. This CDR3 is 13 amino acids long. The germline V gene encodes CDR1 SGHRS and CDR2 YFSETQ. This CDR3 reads CASSLEEGGAMDF. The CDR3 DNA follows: TGCGCCAGCAGCCTGGAAGAAGGGGGCGCCATGGACTTC.

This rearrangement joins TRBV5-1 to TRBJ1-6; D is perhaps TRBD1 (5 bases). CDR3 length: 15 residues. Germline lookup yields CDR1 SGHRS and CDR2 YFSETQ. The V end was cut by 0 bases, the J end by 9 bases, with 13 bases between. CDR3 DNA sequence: TGCGCCAGCAGCTTGGGGGGCGTAGGGCGTTCACCCCTCCACTTT. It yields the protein CASSLGGVGRSPLHF. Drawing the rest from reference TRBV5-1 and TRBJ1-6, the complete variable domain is KAGVTQTPRYLIKTRGQQVTLSCSPISGHRSVSWYQQTPGQGLQFLFEYFSETQRNKGNFPGRFSGRQFSNSRSEMNVSTLELGDSALYLCASSLGGVGRSPLHFGNGTRLTVT.

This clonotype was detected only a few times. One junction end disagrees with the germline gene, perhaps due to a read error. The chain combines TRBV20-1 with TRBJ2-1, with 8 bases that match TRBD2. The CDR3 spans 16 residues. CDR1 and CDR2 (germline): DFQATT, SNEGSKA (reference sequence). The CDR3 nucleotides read TGCAGTGCCACGCGTCAAGCGGGGGCCCTACCCAATGAGCAGGTCTTC. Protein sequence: CSATRQAGALPNEQVF.

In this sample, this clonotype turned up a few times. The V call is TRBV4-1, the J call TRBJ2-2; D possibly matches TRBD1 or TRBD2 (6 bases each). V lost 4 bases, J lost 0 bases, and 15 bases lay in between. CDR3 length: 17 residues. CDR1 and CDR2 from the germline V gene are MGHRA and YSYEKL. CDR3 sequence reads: CASSRILGGPNTGELFF. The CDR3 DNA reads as TGCGCCAGCAGCCGTATCCTCGGGGGCCCGAACACCGGGGAGCTGTTTTTT.

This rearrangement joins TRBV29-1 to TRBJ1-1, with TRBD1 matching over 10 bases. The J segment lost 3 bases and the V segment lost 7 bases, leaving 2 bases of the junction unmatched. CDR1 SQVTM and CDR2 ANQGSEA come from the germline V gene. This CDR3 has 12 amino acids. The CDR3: CSAGTGDTEAFF. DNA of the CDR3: TGCAGCGCAGGGACAGGGGACACTGAAGCTTTCTTT.

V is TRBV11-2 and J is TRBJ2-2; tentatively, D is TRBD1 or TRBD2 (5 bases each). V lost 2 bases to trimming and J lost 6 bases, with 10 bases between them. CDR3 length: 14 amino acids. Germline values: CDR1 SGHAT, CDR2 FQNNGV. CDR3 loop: CASSLFRGAGELFF. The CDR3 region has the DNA TGTGCCAGCAGCTTATTTAGGGGAGCCGGGGAGCTGTTTTTT.

In DNA form, the CDR3 reads TGTGCCATCAGTGAGGCGGTAGGGAGGGTCCAAGAGACCCAGTACTTC. Translated: CAISEAVGRVQETQYF. The chain carries TRBV10-3 and TRBJ2-5, with TRBD2 matching 7 bases. Losses at the gene ends were 2 bases for V and 1 base for J; bases not matched to a gene: 7. The CDR3 spans 16 residues. CDR1 and CDR2 from the germline V gene are ENHRY and SYGVKD.

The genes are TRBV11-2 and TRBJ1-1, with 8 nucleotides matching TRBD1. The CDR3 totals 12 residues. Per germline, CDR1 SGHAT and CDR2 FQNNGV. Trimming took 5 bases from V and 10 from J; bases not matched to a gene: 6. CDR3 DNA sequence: TGTGCCAGCAGCGCGCAGGGGGCGCGAGCTTTCTTT. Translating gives CASSAQGARAFF.

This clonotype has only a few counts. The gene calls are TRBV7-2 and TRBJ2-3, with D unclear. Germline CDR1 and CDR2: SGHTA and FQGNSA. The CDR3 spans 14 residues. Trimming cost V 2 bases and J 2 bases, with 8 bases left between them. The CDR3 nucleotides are TGTGCCAGCAGCTTACGTAGCTTCACAGATACGCAGTATTTT. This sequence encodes CASSLRSFTDTQYF.

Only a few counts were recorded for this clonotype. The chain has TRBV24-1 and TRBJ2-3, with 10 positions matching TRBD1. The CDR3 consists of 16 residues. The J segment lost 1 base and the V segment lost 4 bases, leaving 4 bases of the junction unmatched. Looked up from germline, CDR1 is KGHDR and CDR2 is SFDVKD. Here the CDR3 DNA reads TGTGCCACCAGTGAGACGGACAGGGGGGGCACAGATACGCAGTATTTT. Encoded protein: CATSETDRGGTDTQYF.

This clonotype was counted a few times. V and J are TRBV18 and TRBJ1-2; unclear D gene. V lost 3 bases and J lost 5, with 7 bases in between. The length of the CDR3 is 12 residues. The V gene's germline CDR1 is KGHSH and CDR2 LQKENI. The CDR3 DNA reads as TGTGCCAGCTCACCCCGGGAGTATGGCTACACCTTC. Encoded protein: CASSPREYGYTF.

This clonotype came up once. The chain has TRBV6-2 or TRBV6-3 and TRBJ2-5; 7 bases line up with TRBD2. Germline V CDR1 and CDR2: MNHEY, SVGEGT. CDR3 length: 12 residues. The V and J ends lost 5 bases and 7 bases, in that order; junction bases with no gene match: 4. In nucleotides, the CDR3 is TGTGCCAGCAGTGCCGGACTAGGGACCCAGTACTTC. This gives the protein CASSAGLGTQYF.

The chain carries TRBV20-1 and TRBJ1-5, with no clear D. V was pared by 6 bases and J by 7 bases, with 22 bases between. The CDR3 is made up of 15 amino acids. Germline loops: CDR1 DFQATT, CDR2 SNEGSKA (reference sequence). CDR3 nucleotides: TGCAGTGCCCGGGCCTCCTCAGTGGGTGGCCAGCCCCAGCATTTT. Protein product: CSARASSVGGQPQHF.

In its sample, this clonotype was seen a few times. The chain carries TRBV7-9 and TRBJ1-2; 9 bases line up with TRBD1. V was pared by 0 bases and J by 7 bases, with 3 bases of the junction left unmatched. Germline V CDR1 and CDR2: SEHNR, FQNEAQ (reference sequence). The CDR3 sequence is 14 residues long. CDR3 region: CASSLADRGSGYTF. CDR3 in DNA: TGTGCCAGCAGCTTAGCGGACAGGGGTAGTGGCTACACCTTC.

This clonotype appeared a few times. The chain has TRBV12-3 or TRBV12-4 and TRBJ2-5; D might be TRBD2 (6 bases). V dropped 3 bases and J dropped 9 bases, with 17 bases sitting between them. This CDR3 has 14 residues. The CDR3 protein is CASSLEGRPASQYF. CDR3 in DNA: TGTGCCAGCAGTTTGGAGGGGCGCCCCGCGTCCCAGTACTTC.

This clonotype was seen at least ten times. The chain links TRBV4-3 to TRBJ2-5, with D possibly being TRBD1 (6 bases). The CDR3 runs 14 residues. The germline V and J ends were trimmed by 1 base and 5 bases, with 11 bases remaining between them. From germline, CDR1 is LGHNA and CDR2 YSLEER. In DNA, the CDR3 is TGCGCCAGCAGCCAAGTGTGGGGGCTGGAGACCCAGTACTTC. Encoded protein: CASSQVWGLETQYF.